The 29 T cell receptor beta chains presented below share a single source sample, sequenced in a study of shared clonotypes between healthy human individuals. TCRdb's table, derived via immunoSEQ multiplex PCR, lists solely in-frame clones and lacks some. The table shows some 800,000 clones, with about 91% occurring only once. CD8 cells classed as naive were CD45RO-negative and positively selected for CCR7, excluding terminally differentiated effector memory CD45RA+ cells. The source material was naive CD8+ T cells sorted from blood. Receptor source: a man younger than 40 in good health.

In this sample, this clone turned up a few times. J is TRBJ2-2 and V is TRBV27; the match to TRBD2 covers 9 bases. V gave up 7 bases and J gave up 5 bases; unmatched junction bases: 8. This CDR3 comprises 15 residues. Germline CDR1 and CDR2: MNHEY and SMNVEV (reference sequence). The CDR3 protein is CASTTSGTTTGELFF. The CDR3, as DNA: TGTGCCAGCACGACTAGCGGAACGACAACCGGGGAGCTGTTTTTT.

The chain couples TRBV9 to TRBJ2-5; 9 bases are a match to TRBD1. With V trimmed by 7 bases and J by 2 bases, 9 bases remained unmatched. CDR1 and CDR2 (germline): SGDLS, YYNGEE. This CDR3 spans 15 amino acids. CDR3 bases: TGTGCCAGCGGGGTGGGGACAGGGTGGCAAGAGACCCAGTACTTC. Amino acids: CASGVGTGWQETQYF.

This clone was recorded only once. This rearrangement joins TRBV11-2 to TRBJ2-5; 9 positions agree with TRBD2. CDR1 and CDR2 (germline): SGHAT, FQNNGV. The CDR3 totals 16 residues. Germline trimming cut 7 bases from V and 5 bases from J; bases unmatched to any gene: 14. CDR3 nucleotides: TGTGCCAGCACAGAGGGGGTAGCGGGAGACCTGGAGACCCAGTACTTC. It yields the protein CASTEGVAGDLETQYF.

The chain is built from TRBV5-8 and TRBJ2-4; 10 bases fit TRBD2. CDR1 SGHTS and CDR2 YDEGEE come from the germline V gene. The CDR3 contains 16 residues. Trimming at V came to 2 bases and at J to 0 bases, leaving 2 bases not matched to a gene. The chain's CDR3 is CASSFPSGRAKNIQYF. CDR3 bases: TGTGCCAGCAGCTTCCCTAGCGGGAGAGCCAAAAACATTCAGTACTTC.

This chain connects TRBV7-9 to TRBJ2-5, with D unclear. Per the germline V gene, CDR1 is SEHNR and CDR2 is FQNEAQ (reference sequence). V was pared by 3 bases and J by 1 base, with 15 bases between. This CDR3 has 16 residues. The CDR3 nucleotides are TGTGCCAGCAGCTTCCCCCGCGTGACGGCCCAAGAGACCCAGTACTTC. This gives the protein CASSFPRVTAQETQYF.

The V and J genes are TRBV2 and TRBJ1-5; no reliable D call. V was pared by 4 bases and J by 7 bases, with 11 bases between. Germline CDR1 and CDR2: SNHLY and FYNNEI. The CDR3 runs 13 residues. Written as DNA, the CDR3 is TGTGCCAGCAGTGTTTCCCTCCGGCAGCCCCAGCATTTT. Encoded protein: CASSVSLRQPQHF. Together with reference TRBV2 and TRBJ1-5, the CDR3 gives the full variable domain: EPEVTQTPSHQVTQMGQEVILRCVPISNHLYFYWYRQILGQKVEFLVSFYNNEISEKSEIFDDQFSVERPDGSNFTLKIRSTKLEDSAMYFCASSVSLRQPQHFGDGTRLSIL.

The V and J genes are TRBV4-1 and TRBJ1-2; a weak D match, TRBD1 (5 bases). Germline CDR1 is MGHRA and CDR2 is YSYEKL. The CDR3 spans 13 residues. Trimming removed 1 base from V and 4 bases from J, with 7 bases in between. CDR3 protein: CASSQVDSYGYTF. The CDR3 DNA follows: TGCGCCAGCAGCCAAGTAGACAGCTATGGCTACACCTTC.

This clone came up once. The same CDR3 arises from other DNA sequences in this sample as well. The genes are TRBV2 and TRBJ1-2; D perhaps matches TRBD1 (5 bases). In germline, CDR1 is SNHLY, CDR2 FYNNEI. This CDR3 is built from 13 residues. Trimming removed 7 bases at V and 0 bases at J, with 9 bases between. The CDR3 DNA follows: TGTGCCAGCATGGGACGGACTAACTATGGCTACACCTTC. Translating gives CASMGRTNYGYTF.

In its sample, this clone was seen once. The CDR3 loop reads CASSQVASGAQETQYF. CDR3 sequence (DNA): TGCGCCAGCAGCCAAGTGGCTAGCGGGGCTCAAGAGACCCAGTACTTC. This chain joins TRBV4-1 and TRBJ2-5; 9 nucleotides line up with TRBD2. J was trimmed by 2 bases and V by 1 base; bases with no gene match: 5. Germline CDR1 and CDR2: MGHRA and YSYEKL. The CDR3 length is 16 residues.

The chain recombines TRBV15 with TRBJ1-2; no reliable D call. This CDR3 has 15 amino acids. V was trimmed by 0 bases and J by 3 bases, leaving 11 bases between them. In germline, CDR1 is LNHNV, CDR2 YYDKDF (reference sequence). The CDR3 here is CATSRDLSGYYGYTF. The CDR3 DNA reads as TGTGCCACCAGCAGAGACCTTAGCGGGTACTATGGCTACACCTTC. The full variable domain, its missing parts supplied by reference TRBV15 and TRBJ1-2, is DAMVIQNPRYQVTQFGKPVTLSCSQTLNHNVMYWYQQKSSQAPKLLFHYYDKDFNNEADTPDNFQSRRPNTSFCFLDIRSPGLGDTAMYLCATSRDLSGYYGYTFGSGTRLTVV.

CDR3 bases: TGTGCCAGCAGCCCTACAGGGCTCTACGAGCAGTACTTC. Amino acid sequence: CASSPTGLYEQYF. The chain links TRBV7-9 to TRBJ2-7; tentative D call: TRBD1 (6 bases). Germline loops: CDR1 SEHNR, CDR2 FQNEAQ (reference sequence). With 5 bases removed from V and 3 bases from J, the gap between germline ends came to 11 bases. This CDR3 is built from 13 residues.

V gene TRBV15 combines with J gene TRBJ2-1; D is possibly TRBD1 (6 bases). CDR3 length: 16 residues. V lost 3 bases and J lost 9, with 21 bases in between. In germline, CDR1 is LNHNV, CDR2 YYDKDF (reference sequence). The CDR3 DNA sequence: TGTGCCACCAGCAGCGAAACAGGGCCTGAAGCATTTGAGCAGTTCTTC. Its translation is CATSSETGPEAFEQFF.

V gene TRBV25-1 combines with J gene TRBJ2-1; D gene unclear. Trimming removed 3 bases from V and 3 bases from J, with 9 bases in between. This CDR3 has 14 amino acids. Germline-derived CDR1 and CDR2 are MGHDK and SYGVNS. The CDR3 here is CASSDTTIYNEQFF. The CDR3 DNA reads TGTGCCAGCAGTGATACTACTATCTACAATGAGCAGTTCTTC.

The rearrangement joins TRBV2 to TRBJ1-1, with no clear D. The ends were cut back, 7 bases at V and 3 bases at J, with 18 bases in the middle. CDR3 length equals 15 residues. Per germline, CDR1 SNHLY and CDR2 FYNNEI. The CDR3: CASILAQLPDTEAFF. DNA of the CDR3: TGTGCCAGCATCCTAGCCCAGCTACCGGACACTGAAGCTTTCTTT.

Here the CDR3 DNA reads TGTGCCAGCAGTGAGATGATCGCCAATCAGCCCCAGCATTTT. Translation: CASSEMIANQPQHF. The rearrangement uses TRBV6-1 and TRBJ1-5; D uncertain. The CDR3 consists of 14 residues. Germline loops: CDR1 MNHNS, CDR2 SASEGT. V was shortened by 3 bases and J by 3 bases, with 9 bases between the two germline ends.

The chain is built from TRBV6-4 and TRBJ2-1; 13 nucleotides line up with TRBD2. J lost 9 bases, V lost 4 bases, and 6 bases had no gene match. This CDR3 comprises 15 residues. Germline loops: CDR1 MRHNA, CDR2 SNTAGT. The DNA for the CDR3 is TGTGCCAGCAGTGTTCGGACTAGCGGGAGTTTTGAGCAGTTCTTC. This translates into CASSVRTSGSFEQFF.

The chain has TRBV27 and TRBJ2-1; D gene unclear. Between the trimmed V and J ends, which lost 8 bases and 6 bases, there was a span of 11 bases. Germline CDR1 reads MNHEY; CDR2 reads SMNVEV (reference sequence). The CDR3 length is 12 residues. CDR3 nucleotides: TGTGCCAGCTTCTCCCCCGCCAATGAGCAGTTCTTC. As protein: CASFSPANEQFF.

The chain combines TRBV28 with TRBJ1-1; the D is unclear. The CDR3 sequence is 13 residues long. The V end was cut by 7 bases, the J end by 1 base, with 10 bases between. Looked up from germline, CDR1 is MDHEN and CDR2 is SYDVKM. The CDR3 protein is CASIRPGNTEAFF. The CDR3 DNA reads TGTGCCAGCATCCGACCAGGGAACACTGAAGCTTTCTTT.

The V gene is TRBV29-1, the J gene TRBJ2-2; perhaps D is TRBD1 or TRBD2 (5 bases each). Germline-derived CDR1 and CDR2 are SQVTM and ANQGSEA. V was cut by 3 bases and J by 5 bases, with 16 bases left in between. CDR3 length: 15 residues. In DNA form, the CDR3 reads TGCAGCGTTGAGGGGCACACCGAGGGAACCGGGGAGCTGTTTTTT. Its translation: CSVEGHTEGTGELFF.

The chain has TRBV7-6 and TRBJ2-7, with D tentatively TRBD2 (5 bases). CDR1 is SGHVS, CDR2 FNYEAQ, per germline. V was pared by 1 base and J by 2 bases, with 18 bases between. The CDR3 consists of 17 residues. The CDR3 loop is CASSLGRPGTKTYEQYF. The CDR3 DNA reads TGTGCCAGCAGCTTAGGCCGGCCGGGAACAAAGACCTACGAGCAGTACTTC.

The J gene is TRBJ2-7, the V gene TRBV6-5; 8 nucleotides agree with TRBD1. In germline, CDR1 is MNHEY, CDR2 SVGAGI. This CDR3 is 14 amino acids long. V lost 6 bases, J lost 2 bases, and 6 bases stayed unmatched. The CDR3: CASRDRGIPYEQYF. In nucleotides, the CDR3 is TGTGCCAGCAGAGACAGGGGAATCCCCTACGAGCAGTACTTC.

A word on this clone: Distinct nucleotide sequences in the sample also encode this CDR3. The genes are TRBV28 and TRBJ1-5, with TRBD1 matching over 7 bases. The CDR3 totals 14 residues. V lost 4 bases and J lost 3; bases outside the gene matches: 3. Per the germline V gene, CDR1 is MDHEN and CDR2 is SYDVKM. The CDR3 sequence is CASSSDRVNQPQHF. DNA for the CDR3: TGTGCCAGCAGTTCCGACAGGGTCAATCAGCCCCAGCATTTT.

The gene calls are TRBV28 and TRBJ2-7; 8 bases agree with TRBD1. V gave up 7 bases and J gave up 2 bases; unmatched junction bases: 13. The CDR3 has 16 amino acids. Germline V gene data show CDR1 as MDHEN and CDR2 as SYDVKM. The CDR3 protein is CASIEEQGDRPYEQYF. Here the CDR3 DNA reads TGTGCCAGCATCGAGGAACAAGGGGACAGGCCCTACGAGCAGTACTTC.

V is TRBV5-5 and J is TRBJ2-7; 8 bases align to TRBD1. Germline-derived CDR1 and CDR2 are SGHKS and YYEKEE (reference sequence). Trimming at V came to 4 bases and at J to 2 bases, leaving 5 bases not matched to a gene. CDR3 length equals 14 residues. DNA for the CDR3: TGTGCCAGCAGCCCCTGGACAGGGCCCTACGAGCAGTACTTC. This gives the protein CASSPWTGPYEQYF.

The chain recombines TRBV6-5 with TRBJ2-3, with D unresolved. With 2 bases removed from V and 3 bases from J, the gap between germline ends came to 6 bases. From germline, CDR1 is MNHEY and CDR2 SVGAGI. CDR3 length equals 13 residues. The DNA of the CDR3 is TGTGCCAGCAGTTACCTTGAGACAGATACGCAGTATTTT. Residues: CASSYLETDTQYF.

The chain carries TRBV27 and TRBJ2-2; D remains ambiguous. Per the germline V gene, CDR1 is MNHEY and CDR2 is SMNVEV (reference sequence). Between the trimmed V and J ends, which lost 7 bases and 1 base, there was a span of 16 bases. The CDR3 loop spans 16 amino acids. This chain's CDR3 is CASTPLTTENTGELFF. The CDR3 DNA sequence: TGTGCCAGCACCCCGCTAACAACAGAGAACACCGGGGAGCTGTTTTTT.

The chain has TRBV5-8 and TRBJ1-2, with D unresolved. The germline V gene has CDR1 SGHTS and CDR2 YDEGEE. The V and J ends lost 1 base and 6 bases respectively, with 7 bases between them. The CDR3 has 12 residues. This CDR3 reads CASSLTGNGYTF. CDR3 bases: TGTGCCAGCAGCTTGACCGGGAATGGCTACACCTTC.

The V call is TRBV11-2, the J call TRBJ2-7, with 8 positions matching TRBD1. This CDR3 has 15 residues. The germline V gene encodes CDR1 SGHAT and CDR2 FQNNGV. Trimming cost V 5 bases and J 0 bases; bases outside gene matches: 6. CDR3 nucleotides: TGTGCCAGCAGCCTTAGGACAGGGACCTCCTACGAGCAGTACTTC. This gives the protein CASSLRTGTSYEQYF.

The chain carries TRBV27 and TRBJ2-4; TRBD1 matches at 7 bases. There are 13 residues in the CDR3. After removal of 5 bases from V and 9 bases from J, the junction contained 7 bases not matched to a gene. Per germline, CDR1 MNHEY and CDR2 SMNVEV (reference sequence). The CDR3 region is CASSLNDRAIQYF. CDR3 DNA: TGTGCCAGCAGTCTGAACGACAGGGCCATTCAGTACTTC.